The 24 T cell receptor beta chains below all came from one sample that was sequenced in a study of T cells in Graves' hyperthyroidism and ophthalmopathy. RNA transcripts served as the template for amplifying TCR beta CDR3 regions. The HTBI primer set was used in a first-round RT-PCR of the TCR CDR3. MiXCR was run by TCRdb on the multiplex PCR reads, yielding one entry per CDR3 protein. Among approximately 400,000 distinct CDR3 sequences listed, more than 12% were seen once. Sequenced material: blood. The receptor set was obtained from a woman aged 30 to 39 with Graves' hyperthyroidism.

The chain carries TRBV5-1 and TRBJ2-7, with a weak D call TRBD2 (7 bases). Germline CDR1 and CDR2: SGHRS and YFSETQ. V dropped 4 bases and J dropped 0 bases, with 17 bases sitting between them. The CDR3 contains 16 residues. CDR3 DNA sequence: TGCGCCAGCAGCCCCGAGGGGGACTACATCTCCTACGAGCAGTACTTC. It specifies CASSPEGDYISYEQYF.

Ten or more counts support this clonotype. This rearrangement joins TRBV7-3 to TRBJ2-1; D is uncertain. V lost 2 bases and J lost 9, with 11 bases in between. There are 13 residues in the CDR3. Per the germline V gene, CDR1 is SGHTA and CDR2 is FQGTGA. Here the CDR3 reads CASSLGRAVEQFF. The CDR3 region has the DNA TGTGCCAGCAGCTTAGGCCGGGCGGTTGAGCAGTTCTTC.

In this sample, this clonotype turned up many times. V usage is TRBV7-9 and J usage is TRBJ2-1, with D unresolved. Germline CDR1 is SEHNR and CDR2 is FQNEAQ (reference sequence). Trimming stripped 0 bases from V and 10 bases from J, with 4 bases between. The CDR3 is 11 amino acids. The CDR3 reads CASSLAVEQFF. Here the CDR3 DNA reads TGTGCCAGCAGCTTAGCAGTCGAGCAGTTCTTC.

This clonotype was seen at least ten times. The chain recombines TRBV6-1 with TRBJ2-5; 9 bases fit TRBD2. The CDR3 is 15 amino acids. V gave up 6 bases and J gave up 5 bases; unmatched junction bases: 10. CDR1 MNHNS and CDR2 SASEGT come from the germline V gene. The CDR3 nucleotides read TGTGCCAGCAGGGAGGCGGGAGGGCCGTGGGAGACCCAGTACTTC. Protein sequence: CASREAGGPWETQYF.

The chain uses TRBV7-9 and TRBJ1-4; 7 bases map to TRBD1. The CDR3 spans 15 residues. CDR1 SEHNR and CDR2 FQNEAQ come from the germline V gene (reference sequence). V was clipped by 5 bases and J by 3 bases; unmatched bases: 6. The CDR3 DNA sequence: TGTGCCAGCAGCGCAACAGGGGCCCCTAATGAAAAACTGTTTTTT. Protein sequence: CASSATGAPNEKLFF.

The chain combines TRBV20-1 with TRBJ1-3, with D unresolved. The CDR3 is made up of 17 amino acids. V gave up 5 bases and J gave up 0 bases, with 20 bases separating them. Germline CDR1 DFQATT, CDR2 SNEGSKA (reference sequence). The CDR3 region has the DNA TGCAGTGCTGTAAGACGCGGTGGACCGCTCTCTGGAAACACCATATATTTT. Its translation: CSAVRRGGPLSGNTIYF.

This clonotype appeared a few times. The chain employs TRBV11-2 and TRBJ2-5; 10 positions match TRBD2. This CDR3 has 17 amino acids. The germline V gene encodes CDR1 SGHAT and CDR2 FQNNGV. V lost 0 bases and J lost 2; bases outside the gene matches: 6. CDR3 sequence reads: CASSLEASGSSQETQYF. The CDR3 bases are TGTGCCAGCAGCTTAGAGGCTAGCGGGAGTTCTCAAGAGACCCAGTACTTC.

This clonotype was counted between two and nine times. V is TRBV29-1 and J is TRBJ1-4; a possible D gene is TRBD1 (5 bases). CDR3 length: 15 amino acids. The germline CDR1 and CDR2 sequences are SQVTM and ANQGSEA. With 6 bases removed from V and 0 bases from J, the gap between germline ends came to 14 bases. CDR3 nucleotides: TGCAGCGTGACTAATGGGGGGGCAACTAATGAAAAACTGTTTTTT. Translated, it gives CSVTNGGATNEKLFF.

This clonotype was seen many times. The J gene is TRBJ2-7, the V gene TRBV3-1, with 12 bases identical to TRBD2. The CDR3 spans 15 residues. The V gene end was trimmed by 6 bases and the J gene end by 2 bases; junction bases not matched to a gene: 5. The germline CDR1 and CDR2 sequences are LGHDT and YNNKEL (reference sequence). CDR3 residues: CASRRLAGGTYEQYF. DNA for the CDR3: TGTGCCAGCAGGCGCCTAGCGGGAGGGACCTACGAGCAGTACTTC.

This clonotype was observed a few times. The rearrangement uses TRBV19 and TRBJ2-1; D may be TRBD1 (5 bases). The CDR3 has 14 residues. Trimming left V 4 bases short and J 0 bases short, with 7 bases between. In germline, CDR1 is LNHDA, CDR2 SQIVND (reference sequence). CDR3 region: CASSTGFSYNEQFF. The CDR3 DNA reads as TGTGCCAGTAGTACAGGGTTCTCCTACAATGAGCAGTTCTTC.

DNA for the CDR3: TGCAGCGTTGAAGTTGGGACTAGCGGGAGTGTTTGGGAGACCCAGTACTTC. This translates into CSVEVGTSGSVWETQYF. The V call is TRBV29-1, the J call TRBJ2-5, with TRBD2 identical over 14 bases. V lost 1 base and J lost 5; bases outside the gene matches: 9. Germline-derived CDR1 and CDR2 are SQVTM and ANQGSEA. CDR3 size: 17 residues.

This clonotype has just a few counts. V and J are TRBV19 and TRBJ2-5; weak D call: TRBD1 (5 bases). Trimming removed 5 bases at V and 2 bases at J, with 12 bases between. The CDR3 is 14 residues long. Germline V CDR1 and CDR2: LNHDA, SQIVND (reference sequence). CDR3 DNA sequence: TGTGCCAGTAGTTTTGGGTCAGGGCAAGAGACCCAGTACTTC. This codes for CASSFGSGQETQYF.

This clonotype showed up many times. This chain connects TRBV5-1 to TRBJ2-1, with a tentative D call TRBD2 (5 bases). Germline V gene sequence: CDR1 SGHRS, CDR2 YFSETQ. The CDR3 sequence is 14 residues long. Trimming left V 0 bases short and J 5 bases short, with 9 bases between. The CDR3 sequence: CASSLAGMDNEQFF. CDR3 nucleotides: TGCGCCAGCAGCTTGGCGGGGATGGACAATGAGCAGTTCTTC.

The rearrangement joins TRBV27 to TRBJ2-3; 12 bases are shared with TRBD2. After removal of 2 bases from V and 4 bases from J, the junction contained 4 bases not matched to a gene. CDR1 is MNHEY, CDR2 SMNVEV, per germline (reference sequence). This CDR3 is built from 16 residues. CDR3 protein: CASSLVLAGGSDTQYF. CDR3 nucleotide sequence: TGTGCCAGCAGTTTAGTTCTAGCGGGAGGGTCAGATACGCAGTATTTT.

This chain connects TRBV4-1 to TRBJ2-1; possible D gene TRBD1, 5 bases. The CDR3 sequence is 18 residues long. V was pared by 0 bases and J by 3 bases, with 18 bases between. Germline values: CDR1 MGHRA, CDR2 YSYEKL. CDR3 bases: TGCGCCAGCAGCCAAGATCTCGACCCAGGGTTCTTCTACAATGAGCAGTTCTTC. Its translation: CASSQDLDPGFFYNEQFF.

The J gene is TRBJ1-4, the V gene TRBV30; TRBD1 might be the D (5 bases). V dropped 5 bases and J dropped 3 bases, with 13 bases sitting between them. The CDR3 sequence is 14 residues long. Germline-derived CDR1 and CDR2 are GTSNPN and SVGIG (reference sequence). Here the CDR3 reads CAWSRGNPNEKLFF. DNA for the CDR3: TGTGCCTGGTCGCGGGGGAACCCTAATGAAAAACTGTTTTTT.

This chain connects TRBV12-3 or TRBV12-4 to TRBJ2-1; maybe TRBD2 (5 bases). The length of the CDR3 is 11 residues. The V end lost 11 bases, the J end lost 0 bases, and 5 bases lay between the germline ends. The CDR3 bases are TGTGCCGAGGGCTCCTACAATGAGCAGTTCTTC. As protein: CAEGSYNEQFF.

This clonotype was seen at least ten times. V gene TRBV29-1 combines with J gene TRBJ1-1, with D hard to call. Trimming cost V 5 bases and J 7 bases, with 11 bases left between them. CDR3 size: 11 residues. CDR1 is SQVTM, CDR2 ANQGSEA, per germline. The CDR3 nucleotides are TGCAGCGTTCATGGATCGGGTGAAGCTTTCTTT. Its translation: CSVHGSGEAFF.

In its sample, this clonotype was seen a few times. The rearrangement uses TRBV3-1 and TRBJ2-6; D is unclear. Germline V lookup: CDR1 LGHDT, CDR2 YNNKEL (reference sequence). This CDR3 has 17 amino acids. V was shortened by 3 bases and J by 0 bases, with 12 bases between the two germline ends. The CDR3 DNA reads TGTGCCAGCAGCCACTCGGGCAGTTCCTCTGGGGCCAACGTCCTGACTTTC. Translated: CASSHSGSSSGANVLTF. Variable domain in full (rest from reference TRBV3-1 and TRBJ2-6): DTAVSQTPKYLVTQMGNDKSIKCEQNLGHDTMYWYKQDSKKFLKIMFSYNNKELIINETVPNRFSPKSPDKAHLNLHINSLELGDSAVYFCASSHSGSSSGANVLTFGAGSRLTVL.

This clonotype was observed at least ten times. The chain joins TRBV6-5 to TRBJ2-5; 11 bases agree with TRBD2. The CDR3 totals 16 residues. The V gene end was trimmed by 2 bases and the J gene end by 1 base; junction bases not matched to a gene: 3. Germline lookup yields CDR1 MNHEY and CDR2 SVGAGI. CDR3 nucleotides: TGTGCCAGCAGTTACCCCGGACTAGCGGGCCAAGAGACCCAGTACTTC. Amino acids: CASSYPGLAGQETQYF.

The chain joins TRBV10-2 to TRBJ2-2; D is ambiguous. Looked up from germline, CDR1 is WSHSY and CDR2 is SAAADI. The V end was cut by 6 bases, the J end by 4 bases, with 9 bases between. The CDR3 is 13 amino acids. CDR3 coding DNA: TGCGCCAGCAGCCGTAGCTCCACCGGGGAGCTGTTTTTT. It is translated as CASSRSSTGELFF.

This clonotype was detected many times. V is TRBV18 and J is TRBJ1-1; no clear D. Per germline, CDR1 KGHSH and CDR2 LQKENI. The CDR3 loop spans 14 amino acids. Trimming took off 4 bases at V and 2 bases at J, with 11 bases between the two ends. CDR3 DNA sequence: TGTGCCAGCTCACAGAGCTCCGATAACACTGAAGCTTTCTTT. Protein product: CASSQSSDNTEAFF.

The gene calls are TRBV20-1 and TRBJ2-7; D call uncertain. The DNA end is a closer match to TRBJ2-1, so the J assignment may be wrong. Germline V gene lookup returns CDR1 DFQATT and CDR2 SNEGSKA (reference sequence). The CDR3 is made up of 12 amino acids. The CDR3 DNA reads as TGCAGTGCTAGAGGACAACCCTACGAGCAGTTCTTC. It yields the protein CSARGQPYEQFF.

This clonotype was observed at least ten times. The J gene is TRBJ1-5, the V gene TRBV3-1, with D possibly being TRBD1 (5 bases). The CDR3 runs to 12 residues. With 1 base removed from V and 7 bases from J, the gap between germline ends came to 5 bases. The germline V gene encodes CDR1 LGHDT and CDR2 YNNKEL (reference sequence). In DNA form, the CDR3 reads TGTGCCAGCAGCCAAGGGGGGCAGCCCCAGCATTTT. Translation gives CASSQGGQPQHF. Full variable domain (missing parts from reference TRBV3-1 and TRBJ1-5): DTAVSQTPKYLVTQMGNDKSIKCEQNLGHDTMYWYKQDSKKFLKIMFSYNNKELIINETVPNRFSPKSPDKAHLNLHINSLELGDSAVYFCASSQGGQPQHFGDGTRLSIL.